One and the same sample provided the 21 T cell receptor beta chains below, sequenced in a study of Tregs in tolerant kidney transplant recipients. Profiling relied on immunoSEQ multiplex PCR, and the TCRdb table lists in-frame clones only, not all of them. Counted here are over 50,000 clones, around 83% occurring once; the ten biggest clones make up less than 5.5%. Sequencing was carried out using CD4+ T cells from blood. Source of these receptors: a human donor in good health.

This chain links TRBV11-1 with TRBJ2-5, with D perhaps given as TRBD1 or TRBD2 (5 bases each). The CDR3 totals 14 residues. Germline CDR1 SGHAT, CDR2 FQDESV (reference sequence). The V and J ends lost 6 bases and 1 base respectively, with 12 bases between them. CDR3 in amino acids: CASSLEGSQETQYF. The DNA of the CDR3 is TGTGCCAGCAGTCTAGAGGGGTCCCAAGAGACCCAGTACTTC.

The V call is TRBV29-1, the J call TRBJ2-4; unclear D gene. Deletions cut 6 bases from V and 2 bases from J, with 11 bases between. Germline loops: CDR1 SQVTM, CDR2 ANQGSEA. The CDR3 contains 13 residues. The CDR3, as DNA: TGCAGCGTCCCCGCGTCGACCAAAAACATTCAGTACTTC. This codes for CSVPASTKNIQYF.

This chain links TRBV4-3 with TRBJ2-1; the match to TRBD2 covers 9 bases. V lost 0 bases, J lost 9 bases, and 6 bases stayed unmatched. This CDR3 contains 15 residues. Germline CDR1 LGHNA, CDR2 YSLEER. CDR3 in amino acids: CASSQDRLAGAEQFF. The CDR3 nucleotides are TGCGCCAGCAGCCAAGATCGTTTAGCGGGGGCTGAGCAGTTCTTC.

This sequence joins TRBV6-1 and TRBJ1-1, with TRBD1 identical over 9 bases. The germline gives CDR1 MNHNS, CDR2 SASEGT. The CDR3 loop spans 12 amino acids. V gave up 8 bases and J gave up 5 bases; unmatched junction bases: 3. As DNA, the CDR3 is TGTGCCAGCCAGACAGGGGGGACTGAAGCTTTCTTT. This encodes CASQTGGTEAFF.

CDR3 nucleotide sequence: TGTGCCACCAGCAGAGACCCGGGTACTGAAGCTTTCTTT. This sequence encodes CATSRDPGTEAFF. The chain couples TRBV15 to TRBJ1-1; D remains unclear. CDR1 and CDR2 from the germline V gene are LNHNV and YYDKDF (reference sequence). Trimming stripped 0 bases from V and 5 bases from J, with 7 bases between. The CDR3 runs to 13 residues.

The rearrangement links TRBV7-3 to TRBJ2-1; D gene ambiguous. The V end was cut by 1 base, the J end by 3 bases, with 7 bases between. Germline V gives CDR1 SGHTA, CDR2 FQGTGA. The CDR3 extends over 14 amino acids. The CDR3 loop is CASSLNPSYNEQFF. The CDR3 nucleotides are TGTGCCAGCAGCTTAAACCCTAGCTACAATGAGCAGTTCTTC.

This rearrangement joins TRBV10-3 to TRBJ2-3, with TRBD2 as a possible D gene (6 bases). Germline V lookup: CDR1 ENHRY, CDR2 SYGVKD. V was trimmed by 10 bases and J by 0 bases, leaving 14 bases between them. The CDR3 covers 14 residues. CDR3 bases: TGTGCCACCGGGGCGGGGTCTAGCACAGATACGCAGTATTTT. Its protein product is CATGAGSSTDTQYF.

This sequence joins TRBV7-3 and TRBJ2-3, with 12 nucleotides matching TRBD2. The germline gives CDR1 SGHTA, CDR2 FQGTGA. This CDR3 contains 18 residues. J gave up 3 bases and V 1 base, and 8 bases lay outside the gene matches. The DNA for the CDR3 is TGTGCCAGCAGCTTAAAAGGAGCTAGCGGGAGGGGAACAGATACGCAGTATTTT. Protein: CASSLKGASGRGTDTQYF. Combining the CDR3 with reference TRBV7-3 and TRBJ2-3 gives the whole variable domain GAGVSQTPSNKVTEKGKYVELRCDPISGHTALYWYRQSLGQGPEFLIYFQGTGAADDSGLPNDRFFAVRPEGSVSTLKIQRTERGDSAVYLCASSLKGASGRGTDTQYFGPGTRLTVL.

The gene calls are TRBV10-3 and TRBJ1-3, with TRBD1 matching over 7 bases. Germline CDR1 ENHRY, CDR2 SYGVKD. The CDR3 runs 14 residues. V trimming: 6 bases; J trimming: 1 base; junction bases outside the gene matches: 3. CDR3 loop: CAIRETGSGNTIYF. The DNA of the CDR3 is TGTGCCATCAGAGAGACAGGGTCTGGAAACACCATATATTTT.

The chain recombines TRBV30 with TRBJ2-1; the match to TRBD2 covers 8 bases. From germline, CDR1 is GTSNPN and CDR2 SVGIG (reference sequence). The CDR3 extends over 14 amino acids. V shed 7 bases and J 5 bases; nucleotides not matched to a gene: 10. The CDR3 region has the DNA TGTGCCTCCTCGTTCAGCGGGAGTGACAATGAGCAGTTCTTC. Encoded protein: CASSFSGSDNEQFF.

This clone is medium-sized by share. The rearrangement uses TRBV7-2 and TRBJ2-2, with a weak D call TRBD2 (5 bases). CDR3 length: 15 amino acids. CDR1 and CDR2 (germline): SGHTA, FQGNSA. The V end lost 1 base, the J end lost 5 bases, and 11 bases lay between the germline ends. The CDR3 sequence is CASSLDPRETGELFF. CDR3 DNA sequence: TGTGCCAGCAGCTTAGACCCCCGGGAAACCGGGGAGCTGTTTTTT.

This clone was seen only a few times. CDR3: CASSLVGGPNSPLHF. The CDR3 nucleotides are TGTGCCAGCAGCTTGGTCGGCGGACCAAATTCACCCCTCCACTTT. The V and J genes are TRBV5-5 and TRBJ1-6; no clear D gene. This CDR3 region has 15 residues. The germline V and J ends were trimmed by 0 bases and 7 bases, with 11 bases remaining between them. Germline CDR1 is SGHKS and CDR2 is YYEKEE (reference sequence).

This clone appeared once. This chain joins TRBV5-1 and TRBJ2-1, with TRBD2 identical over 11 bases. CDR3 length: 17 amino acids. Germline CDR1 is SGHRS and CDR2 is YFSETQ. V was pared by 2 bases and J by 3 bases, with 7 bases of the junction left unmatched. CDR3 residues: CASSFGLAGTDYNEQFF. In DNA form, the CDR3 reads TGCGCCAGCAGCTTCGGACTAGCGGGCACAGACTACAATGAGCAGTTCTTC.

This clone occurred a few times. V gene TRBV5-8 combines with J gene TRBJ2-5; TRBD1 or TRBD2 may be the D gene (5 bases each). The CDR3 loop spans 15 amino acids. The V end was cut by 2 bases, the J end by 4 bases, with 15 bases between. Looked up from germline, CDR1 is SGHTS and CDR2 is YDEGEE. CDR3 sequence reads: CASSFDRGEGETQYF. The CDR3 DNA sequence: TGTGCCAGCAGCTTCGACCGGGGCGAAGGAGAGACCCAGTACTTC.

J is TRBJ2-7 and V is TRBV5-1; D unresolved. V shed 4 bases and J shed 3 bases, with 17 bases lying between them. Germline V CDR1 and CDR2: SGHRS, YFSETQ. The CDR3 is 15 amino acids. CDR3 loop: CASSTASRPIYEQYF. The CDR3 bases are TGCGCCAGCAGCACCGCGTCCCGACCAATCTACGAGCAGTACTTC.

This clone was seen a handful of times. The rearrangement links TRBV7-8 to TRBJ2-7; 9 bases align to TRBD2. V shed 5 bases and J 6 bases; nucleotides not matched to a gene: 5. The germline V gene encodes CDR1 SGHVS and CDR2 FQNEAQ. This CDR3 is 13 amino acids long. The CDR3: CASSPRAGGEQYF. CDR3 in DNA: TGTGCCAGCAGCCCCAGAGCGGGAGGCGAGCAGTACTTC.

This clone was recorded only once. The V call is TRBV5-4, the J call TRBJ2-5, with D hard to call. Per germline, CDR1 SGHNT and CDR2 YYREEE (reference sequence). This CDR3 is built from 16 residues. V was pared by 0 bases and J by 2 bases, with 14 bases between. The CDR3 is CASSLGHRVVQETQYF. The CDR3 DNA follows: TGTGCCAGCAGCTTGGGCCACCGGGTTGTTCAAGAGACCCAGTACTTC.

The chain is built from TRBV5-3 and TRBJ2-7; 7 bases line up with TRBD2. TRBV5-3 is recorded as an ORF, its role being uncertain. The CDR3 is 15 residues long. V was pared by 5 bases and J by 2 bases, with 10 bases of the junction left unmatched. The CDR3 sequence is CARSPGGLQTYEQYF. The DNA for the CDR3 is TGTGCCAGAAGTCCTGGGGGACTACAGACCTACGAGCAGTACTTC.

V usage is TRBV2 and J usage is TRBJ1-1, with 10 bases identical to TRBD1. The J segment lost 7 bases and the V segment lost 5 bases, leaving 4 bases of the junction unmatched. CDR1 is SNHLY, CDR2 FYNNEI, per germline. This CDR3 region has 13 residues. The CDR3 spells CASSFDRGHEAFF. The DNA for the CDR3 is TGTGCCAGCAGTTTCGACAGGGGGCATGAAGCTTTCTTT.

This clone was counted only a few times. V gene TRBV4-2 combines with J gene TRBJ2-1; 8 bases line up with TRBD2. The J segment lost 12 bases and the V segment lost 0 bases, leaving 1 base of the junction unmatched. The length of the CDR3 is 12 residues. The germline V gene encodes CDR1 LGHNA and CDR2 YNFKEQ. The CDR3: CASSQEGTRQFF. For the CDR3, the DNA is TGTGCCAGCAGCCAAGAGGGGACTAGGCAGTTCTTC.

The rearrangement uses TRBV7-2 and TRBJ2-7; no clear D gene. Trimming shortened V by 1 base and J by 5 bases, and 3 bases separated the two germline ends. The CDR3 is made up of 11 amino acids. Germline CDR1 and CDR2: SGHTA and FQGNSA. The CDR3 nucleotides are TGTGCCAGCAGCTTAGGCAACGAGCAGTACTTC. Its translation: CASSLGNEQYF.